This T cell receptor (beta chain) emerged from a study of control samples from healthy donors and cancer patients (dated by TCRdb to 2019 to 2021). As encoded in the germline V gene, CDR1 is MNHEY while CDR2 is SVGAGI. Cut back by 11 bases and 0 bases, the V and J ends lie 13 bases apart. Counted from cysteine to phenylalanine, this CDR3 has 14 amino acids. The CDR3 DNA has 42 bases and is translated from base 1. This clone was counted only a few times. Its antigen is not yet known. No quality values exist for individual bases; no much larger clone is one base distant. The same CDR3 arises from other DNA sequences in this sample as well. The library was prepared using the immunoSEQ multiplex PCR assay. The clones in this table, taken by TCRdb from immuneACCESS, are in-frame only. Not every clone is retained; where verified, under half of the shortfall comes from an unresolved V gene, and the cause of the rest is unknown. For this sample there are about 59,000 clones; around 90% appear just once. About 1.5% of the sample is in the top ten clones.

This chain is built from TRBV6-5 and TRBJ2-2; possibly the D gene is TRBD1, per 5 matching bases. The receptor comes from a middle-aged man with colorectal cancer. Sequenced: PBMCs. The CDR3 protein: CALSGNANTGELFF. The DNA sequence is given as TGTGCCCTTTCAGGGAACGCGAACACCGGGGAGCTGTTTTTT.